This passage covers 7 T cell receptor beta chains from one sample sequenced in a study of T cells in Graves' hyperthyroidism and ophthalmopathy. RNA transcripts yielded amplified TCR beta CDR3 regions. Primed by the HTBI set, a first-round RT-PCR was run on the TCR CDR3. TCRdb reprocessed the multiplex PCR reads via MiXCR and lists one record per CDR3 protein. The sample lists about 360,000 distinct CDR3 sequences, roughly 14% seen once, with around 21% in the top ten. Sequences were obtained from blood. The receptors stem from a man aged 25 to 40 with Graves' hyperthyroidism that later progressed to Graves' ophthalmopathy.

This clonotype occurred many times. This chain connects TRBV18 to TRBJ2-5; D is uncertain. Germline assignment: CDR1 KGHSH and CDR2 LQKENI. CDR3 size: 12 residues. With 8 bases removed from V and 0 bases from J, the gap between germline ends came to 7 bases. For the CDR3, the DNA is TGTGCCAGCAGCCCGTACCAAGAGACCCAGTACTTC. This gives the protein CASSPYQETQYF. The variable domain in full, completed from reference TRBV18 and TRBJ2-5, reads NAGVMQNPRHLVRRRGQEARLRCSPMKGHSHVYWYRQLPEEGLKFMVYLQKENIIDESGMPKERFSAEFPKEGPSILRIQQVVRGDSAAYFCASSPYQETQYFGPGTRLLVL.

This clonotype was recorded many times. The V gene is TRBV6-1, the J gene TRBJ2-7; D perhaps matches TRBD1 (5 bases). There are 13 residues in the CDR3. The germline V gene has CDR1 MNHNS and CDR2 SASEGT. Trimming left V 4 bases short and J 2 bases short, with 9 bases between. The CDR3 is CASSVGATYEQYF. The CDR3 bases are TGTGCCAGCAGTGTTGGGGCAACCTACGAGCAGTACTTC.

This clonotype came up many times. The rearrangement links TRBV27 to TRBJ2-7, with 8 bases lining up with TRBD1. V was clipped by 3 bases and J by 0 bases; unmatched bases: 4. Germline CDR1 MNHEY, CDR2 SMNVEV (reference sequence). The CDR3 sequence is 15 residues long. CDR3 sequence (DNA): TGTGCCAGCAGTTTCTCCGGGACAGGCTCCTACGAGCAGTACTTC. Its translation is CASSFSGTGSYEQYF.

In regard to this clonotype: This may stem from a read error, because a much larger clone lies one nucleotide away. The rearrangement joins TRBV27 to TRBJ2-1; TRBD2 matches at 11 bases. Germline-derived CDR1 and CDR2 are MNHEY and SMNVEV (reference sequence). CDR3 length equals 16 residues. The CDR3 region is CVSSWGGSGGANEQFF. CDR3 nucleotide sequence: TGTGTCAGCAGTTGGGGCGGTAGCGGGGGGGCGAATGAGCAGTTCTTC.

This clonotype was found many times. The chain carries TRBV30 and TRBJ2-7; the D gene is possibly TRBD1 (5 bases). Trimming stripped 0 bases from V and 5 bases from J, with 8 bases between. The CDR3 has 12 residues. Germline V gives CDR1 GTSNPN, CDR2 SVGIG (reference sequence). The CDR3 reads CAWSVSGHEQYF. DNA for the CDR3: TGTGCCTGGAGTGTATCAGGGCACGAGCAGTACTTC.

The sample holds many counts of this clonotype. The J gene is TRBJ2-3, the V gene TRBV6-2 or TRBV6-3, with 9 bases matching TRBD2. CDR3 length equals 15 residues. Germline V gives CDR1 MNHEY, CDR2 SVGEGT. V lost 2 bases and J lost 2; bases outside the gene matches: 2. CDR3 sequence reads: CASSYGLAITDTQYF. CDR3 coding DNA: TGTGCCAGCAGTTACGGACTAGCGATCACAGATACGCAGTATTTT.

In its sample, this clonotype was seen many times. The gene calls are TRBV28 and TRBJ1-4; tentative D call: TRBD1 (5 bases). Per the germline V gene, CDR1 is MDHEN and CDR2 is SYDVKM. The germline V and J ends were trimmed by 3 bases and 4 bases, with 9 bases remaining between them. CDR3 length equals 14 residues. The DNA of the CDR3 is TGTGCCAGCAGTTTGCGACAGAGTAATGAAAAACTGTTTTTT. It yields the protein CASSLRQSNEKLFF.